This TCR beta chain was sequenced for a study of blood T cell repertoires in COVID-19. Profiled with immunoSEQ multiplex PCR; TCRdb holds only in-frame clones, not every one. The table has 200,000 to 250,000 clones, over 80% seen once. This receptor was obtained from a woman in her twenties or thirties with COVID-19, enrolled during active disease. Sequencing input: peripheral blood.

The CDR3 region has the DNA TGTGCCAGCAGTTTTGCCAGGGGGAACTATGGCTACACCTTC. As protein: CASSFARGNYGYTF. The gene calls are TRBV28 and TRBJ1-2; 7 bases align to TRBD1. The CDR3 extends over 14 amino acids. Per the germline V gene, CDR1 is MDHEN and CDR2 is SYDVKM. V shed 3 bases and J 2 bases; nucleotides not matched to a gene: 3.